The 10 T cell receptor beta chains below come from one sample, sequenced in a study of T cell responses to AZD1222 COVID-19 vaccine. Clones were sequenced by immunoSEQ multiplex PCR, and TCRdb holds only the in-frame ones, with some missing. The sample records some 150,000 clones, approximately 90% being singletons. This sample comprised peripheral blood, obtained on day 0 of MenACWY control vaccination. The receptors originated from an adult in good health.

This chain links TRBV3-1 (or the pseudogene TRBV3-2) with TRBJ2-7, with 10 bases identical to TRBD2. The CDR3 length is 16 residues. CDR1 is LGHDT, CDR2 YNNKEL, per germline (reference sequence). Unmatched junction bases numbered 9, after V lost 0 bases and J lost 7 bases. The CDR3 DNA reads TGTGCCAGCAGCCAAGACGCCCTAGCGGGGGTGGTGGAGCAGTACTTC. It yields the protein CASSQDALAGVVEQYF.

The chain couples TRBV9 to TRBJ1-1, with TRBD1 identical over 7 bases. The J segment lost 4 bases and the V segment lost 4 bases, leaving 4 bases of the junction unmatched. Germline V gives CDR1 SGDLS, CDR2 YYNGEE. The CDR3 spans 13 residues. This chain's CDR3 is CASSPGQTTEAFF. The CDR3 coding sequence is TGTGCCAGCAGCCCGGGACAGACCACTGAAGCTTTCTTT.

The CDR3 DNA sequence: TGTGCCATCAGTGAGTCCTCTCGGACAGGGCGAAACACCATATATTTT. Translation gives CAISESSRTGRNTIYF. The V call is TRBV10-3, the J call TRBJ1-3; 8 bases are shared with TRBD1. The CDR3 length is 16 residues. Germline CDR1 ENHRY, CDR2 SYGVKD. V was pared by 0 bases and J by 5 bases, with 6 bases of the junction left unmatched.

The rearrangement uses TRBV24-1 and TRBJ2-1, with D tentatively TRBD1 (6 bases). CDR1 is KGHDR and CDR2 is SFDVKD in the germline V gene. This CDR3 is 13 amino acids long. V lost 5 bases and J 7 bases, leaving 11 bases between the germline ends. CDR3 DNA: TGTGCCACCAGTGGCCAGGGGACGAATGAGCAGTTCTTC. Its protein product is CATSGQGTNEQFF.

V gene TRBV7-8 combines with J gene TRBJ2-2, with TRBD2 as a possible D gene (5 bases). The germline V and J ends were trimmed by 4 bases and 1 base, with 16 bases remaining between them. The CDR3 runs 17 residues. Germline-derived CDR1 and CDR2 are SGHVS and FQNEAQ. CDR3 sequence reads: CASSSSGGPGNTGELFF. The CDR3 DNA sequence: TGTGCCAGCAGCTCCTCCGGAGGACCAGGGAACACCGGGGAGCTGTTTTTT. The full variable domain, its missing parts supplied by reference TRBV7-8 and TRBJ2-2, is GAGVSQSPRYKVAKRGQDVALRCDPISGHVSLFWYQQALGQGPEFLTYFQNEAQLDKSGLPSDRFFAERPEGSVSTLKIQRTQQEDSAVYLCASSSSGGPGNTGELFFGEGSRLTVL.

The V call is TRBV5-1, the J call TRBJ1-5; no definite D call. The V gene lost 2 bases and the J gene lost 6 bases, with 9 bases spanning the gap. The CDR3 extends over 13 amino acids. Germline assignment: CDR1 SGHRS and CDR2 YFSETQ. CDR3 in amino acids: CASSFQGGQPQHF. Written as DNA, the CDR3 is TGCGCCAGCAGCTTTCAAGGAGGTCAGCCCCAGCATTTT. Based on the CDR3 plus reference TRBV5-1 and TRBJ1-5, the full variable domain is KAGVTQTPRYLIKTRGQQVTLSCSPISGHRSVSWYQQTPGQGLQFLFEYFSETQRNKGNFPGRFSGRQFSNSRSEMNVSTLELGDSALYLCASSFQGGQPQHFGDGTRLSIL.

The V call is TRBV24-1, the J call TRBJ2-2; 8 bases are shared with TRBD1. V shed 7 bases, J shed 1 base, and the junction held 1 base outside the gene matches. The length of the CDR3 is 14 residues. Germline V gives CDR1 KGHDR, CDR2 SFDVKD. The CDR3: CATRDRENTGELFF. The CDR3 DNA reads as TGTGCCACCAGGGACAGGGAGAACACCGGGGAGCTGTTTTTT.

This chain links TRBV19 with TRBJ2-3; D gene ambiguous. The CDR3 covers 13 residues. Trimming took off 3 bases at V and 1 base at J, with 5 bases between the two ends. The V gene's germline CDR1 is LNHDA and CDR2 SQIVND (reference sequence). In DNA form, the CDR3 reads TGTGCCAGTAGTATTGGGCGCACAGATACGCAGTATTTT. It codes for CASSIGRTDTQYF.

The DNA for the CDR3 is TGTGCCAGCAGTCAAAGGGATAGCGGGAGGCTTCAAGAGACCCAGTACTTC. Translating it yields CASSQRDSGRLQETQYF. This chain joins TRBV27 and TRBJ2-5; 10 bases are a match to TRBD2. Looked up from germline, CDR1 is MNHEY and CDR2 is SMNVEV (reference sequence). The CDR3 extends over 17 amino acids. V was clipped by 5 bases and J by 2 bases; unmatched bases: 11.

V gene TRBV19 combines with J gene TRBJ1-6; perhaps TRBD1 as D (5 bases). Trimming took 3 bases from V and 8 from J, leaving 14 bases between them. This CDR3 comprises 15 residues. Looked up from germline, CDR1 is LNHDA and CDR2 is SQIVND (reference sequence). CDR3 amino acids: CASSMGQGRHSPLHF. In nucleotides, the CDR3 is TGTGCCAGTAGTATGGGGCAGGGTCGTCATTCACCCCTCCACTTT. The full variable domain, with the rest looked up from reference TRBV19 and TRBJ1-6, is DGGITQSPKYLFRKEGQNVTLSCEQNLNHDAMYWYRQDPGQGLRLIYYSQIVNDFQKGDIAEGYSVSREKKESFPLTVTSAQKNPTAFYLCASSMGQGRHSPLHFGNGTRLTVT.